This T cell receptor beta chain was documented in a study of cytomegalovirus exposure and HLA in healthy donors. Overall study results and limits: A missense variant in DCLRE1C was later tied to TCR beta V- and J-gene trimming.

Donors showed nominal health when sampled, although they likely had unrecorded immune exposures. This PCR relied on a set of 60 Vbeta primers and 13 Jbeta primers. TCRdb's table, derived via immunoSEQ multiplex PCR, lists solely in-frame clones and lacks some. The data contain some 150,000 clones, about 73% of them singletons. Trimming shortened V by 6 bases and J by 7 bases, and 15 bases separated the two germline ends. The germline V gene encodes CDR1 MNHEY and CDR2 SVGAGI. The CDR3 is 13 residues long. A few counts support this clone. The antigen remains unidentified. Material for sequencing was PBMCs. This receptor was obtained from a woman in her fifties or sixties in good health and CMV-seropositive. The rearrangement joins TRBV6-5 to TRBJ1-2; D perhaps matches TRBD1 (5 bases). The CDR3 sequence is CASRGAVGSGYTF. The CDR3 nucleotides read TGTGCCAGCAGAGGGGCTGTTGGTTCTGGCTACACCTTC.